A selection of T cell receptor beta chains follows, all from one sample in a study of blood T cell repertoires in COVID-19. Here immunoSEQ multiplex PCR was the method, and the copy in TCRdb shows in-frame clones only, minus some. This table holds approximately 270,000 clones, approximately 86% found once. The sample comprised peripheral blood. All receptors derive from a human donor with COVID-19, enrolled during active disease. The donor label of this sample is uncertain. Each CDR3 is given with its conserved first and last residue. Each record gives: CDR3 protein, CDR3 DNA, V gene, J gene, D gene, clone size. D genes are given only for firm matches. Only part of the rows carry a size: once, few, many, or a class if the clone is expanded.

CASSIGGDGTEAFF	TGTGCCAGTAGTATTGGGGGGGATGGCACTGAAGCTTTCTTT	TRBV19	TRBJ1-1	NA	NA
CASSSGLAGETQYF	TGTGCCAGCAGCTCAGGACTAGCGGGAGAGACCCAGTACTTC	TRBV11-3	TRBJ2-5	TRBD2	NA
CASSPGRDRDTEAFF	TGTGCCAGCAGCCCCGGCAGGGACAGGGACACTGAAGCTTTCTTT	TRBV6-4	TRBJ1-1	TRBD1	NA
CATSSSSGDGGNEQFF	TGTGCCACCAGTTCAAGCTCGGGAGATGGGGGCAATGAGCAGTTCTTC	TRBV24-1	TRBJ2-1	NA	NA
CASLRDRGTEAFF	TGTGCCAGCCTCCGGGACAGGGGAACTGAAGCTTTCTTT	TRBV6-5	TRBJ1-1	TRBD1	once
CASSQAPAGRETQYF	TGCGCCAGCAGCCAAGCCCCGGCAGGGCGGGAGACCCAGTACTTC	TRBV4-3	TRBJ2-5	NA	NA
CAWTRGLAGETQYF	TGTGCCTGGACCAGGGGACTAGCGGGAGAGACCCAGTACTTC	TRBV30	TRBJ2-5	TRBD2	NA
CASSLGTGYYNEQFF	TGTGCCAGCAGTTTAGGGACAGGGTACTACAATGAGCAGTTCTTC	TRBV27	TRBJ2-1	TRBD1	NA
CASSQDQTGPYGYTF	TGCGCCAGCAGCCAAGACCAGACAGGACCTTATGGCTACACCTTC	TRBV4-1	TRBJ1-2	NA	NA
CAWTQDRVGGYTF	TGTGCCTGGACTCAAGACAGGGTAGGAGGCTACACCTTC	TRBV30	TRBJ1-2	TRBD1	few
CASSPPQGAMGDTQYF	TGTGCCAGCTCACCACCTCAGGGGGCCATGGGAGATACGCAGTATTTT	TRBV18	TRBJ2-3	TRBD1	NA
CSVDSGIQGLDGYTF	TGCAGCGTTGATTCAGGGATTCAAGGGCTCGATGGCTACACCTTC	TRBV29-1	TRBJ1-2	NA	NA
CASSPPGQTYEQYF	TGTGCCAGCAGTCCCCCGGGACAGACCTACGAGCAGTACTTC	TRBV28	TRBJ2-7	TRBD1	NA
CASRPTGGAEGYTF	TGTGCCAGCAGGCCGACAGGGGGCGCGGAGGGCTACACCTTC	TRBV6-5	TRBJ1-2	TRBD1	few
CASSILAGVGYEQYF	TGTGCCAGTAGTATCCTAGCGGGAGTTGGGTACGAGCAGTACTTC	TRBV19	TRBJ2-7	TRBD2	NA
CSVRPLQGTEAFF	TGCAGCGTACGACCGCTACAGGGGACTGAAGCTTTCTTT	TRBV29-1	TRBJ1-1	TRBD1	once
CASSLDLAATDTQYF	TGTGCCAGCAGCTTAGATTTAGCGGCCACAGATACGCAGTATTTT	TRBV7-9	TRBJ2-3	NA	few
CASSSIRDYSYNEQFF	TGTGCCAGTAGCTCTATCCGGGACTATTCCTACAATGAGCAGTTCTTC	TRBV19	TRBJ2-1	TRBD2	NA
CASSEGGVNEKLFF	TGTGCCAGCAGCGAAGGGGGGGTTAATGAAAAACTGTTTTTT	TRBV27	TRBJ1-4	NA	NA